One and the same sample provided the 14 T cell receptor beta chains below, sequenced in a study of T cells after somatic rescue of genetic block. Repertoires were generated with immunoSEQ multiplex PCR, while TCRdb's copy carries only in-frame clones and drops some. The repertoire holds around 14,000 clones, with about three quarters as singletons. The source material was peripheral blood mononuclear cells (PBMCs). These receptors all stem from a boy aged 5-17 years.

V is TRBV5-4 and J is TRBJ1-5; 7 bases are a match to TRBD1. Germline-derived CDR1 and CDR2 are SGHNT and YYREEE (reference sequence). V was clipped by 0 bases and J by 6 bases; unmatched bases: 6. The CDR3 loop spans 15 amino acids. CDR3 residues: CASSLEPTGSQPQHF. CDR3 DNA sequence: TGTGCCAGCAGCTTGGAACCGACAGGGAGTCAGCCCCAGCATTTT.

This rearrangement joins TRBV5-1 to TRBJ2-7; weak D call: TRBD1 (6 bases). This CDR3 comprises 15 residues. CDR1 is SGHRS, CDR2 YFSETQ, per germline. Trimming shortened V by 0 bases and J by 0 bases, and 10 bases separated the two germline ends. The CDR3 reads CASSLGQGSSYEQYF. The CDR3 DNA reads as TGCGCCAGCAGCTTGGGGCAGGGGAGCTCCTACGAGCAGTACTTC.

The gene calls are TRBV27 and TRBJ2-1, with D perhaps TRBD2 (6 bases). The CDR3 contains 14 residues. Per germline, CDR1 MNHEY and CDR2 SMNVEV (reference sequence). V was pared by 3 bases and J by 4 bases, with 10 bases between. In nucleotides, the CDR3 is TGTGCCAGCAGTTTCCGGGACTGGTACAATGAGCAGTTCTTC. This sequence encodes CASSFRDWYNEQFF.

V usage is TRBV5-4 and J usage is TRBJ1-3; TRBD1 might be the D (6 bases). V lost 4 bases and J lost 3, with 20 bases in between. CDR1 and CDR2 from the germline V gene are SGHNT and YYREEE (reference sequence). The CDR3 spans 17 residues. The chain's CDR3 is CASSPRLGAKNGNTIYF. The CDR3 DNA is TGTGCCAGCAGCCCTAGGCTGGGGGCTAAAAATGGAAACACCATATATTTT. Using reference TRBV5-4 and TRBJ1-3 for the parts outside the CDR3, the full variable domain is ETGVTQSPTHLIKTRGQQVTLRCSSQSGHNTVSWYQQALGQGPQFIFQYYREEENGRGNFPPRFSGLQFPNYSSELNVNALELDDSALYLCASSPRLGAKNGNTIYFGEGSWLTVV.

This clone is judged medium-sized. The rearrangement uses TRBV28 and TRBJ2-1, with a tentative D call TRBD1 (6 bases). Trimming left V 2 bases short and J 5 bases short, with 13 bases between. CDR3 length: 15 residues. In germline, CDR1 is MDHEN, CDR2 SYDVKM. CDR3 sequence: CASSLTGNANNEQFF. CDR3 nucleotide sequence: TGTGCCAGCAGTTTAACAGGGAATGCGAACAATGAGCAGTTCTTC.

The chain recombines TRBV7-8 with TRBJ2-5; perhaps D is TRBD1 or TRBD2 (6 bases each). Judging by the DNA end, TRBJ2-7 fits better; the J call may be wrong. The CDR3 consists of 12 residues. Germline V gives CDR1 SGHVS, CDR2 FQNEAQ. CDR3 nucleotide sequence: TGTGCCAGCAGTTATTGGGGGGCCGAGCAGTACTTC. It yields the protein CASSYWGAEQYF.

The gene calls are TRBV5-1 and TRBJ1-4, with unresolved D. This CDR3 comprises 16 residues. The germline gives CDR1 SGHRS, CDR2 YFSETQ. Trimming stripped 0 bases from V and 2 bases from J, with 11 bases between. The CDR3 DNA reads TGCGCCAGCAGCTTGGGAGGGATTAAGACTAATGAAAAACTGTTTTTT. It yields the protein CASSLGGIKTNEKLFF.

This sequence joins TRBV7-3 and TRBJ2-5; D assignment may be TRBD1 or TRBD2 (5 bases each). Germline V gene data show CDR1 as SGHTA and CDR2 as FQGTGA. The CDR3 consists of 14 residues. V was cut by 0 bases and J by 2 bases, with 7 bases left in between. The CDR3 reads CASSLTGVQETQYF. The CDR3 coding sequence is TGTGCCAGCAGCTTAACGGGGGTTCAAGAGACCCAGTACTTC.

The J gene is TRBJ2-1, the V gene TRBV5-1, with 11 positions matching TRBD2. V lost 3 bases, J lost 0 bases, and 2 bases stayed unmatched. Germline values: CDR1 SGHRS, CDR2 YFSETQ. The CDR3 contains 16 residues. This chain's CDR3 is CASSSLAGASYNEQFF. For the CDR3, the DNA is TGCGCCAGCAGCTCACTAGCGGGGGCCTCCTACAATGAGCAGTTCTTC. The variable domain in full, completed from reference TRBV5-1 and TRBJ2-1, reads KAGVTQTPRYLIKTRGQQVTLSCSPISGHRSVSWYQQTPGQGLQFLFEYFSETQRNKGNFPGRFSGRQFSNSRSEMNVSTLELGDSALYLCASSSLAGASYNEQFFGPGTRLTVL.

The chain recombines TRBV5-8 with TRBJ1-6; no definite D call. The germline V and J ends were trimmed by 1 base and 4 bases, with 6 bases remaining between them. Germline CDR1 SGHTS, CDR2 YDEGEE. The CDR3 totals 14 residues. The CDR3 spells CASSLYSYNSPLHF. CDR3 in DNA: TGTGCCAGCAGCTTGTACAGTTATAATTCACCCCTCCACTTT.

The chain links TRBV6-5 to TRBJ1-1; D uncertain. The CDR3 totals 13 residues. Trimming stripped 4 bases from V and 0 bases from J, with 6 bases between. Germline V lookup: CDR1 MNHEY, CDR2 SVGAGI. The CDR3 DNA is TGTGCCAGCAGTTCCGGGATGAACACTGAAGCTTTCTTT. Encoded protein: CASSSGMNTEAFF.

The chain is built from TRBV5-1 and TRBJ2-1; possibly TRBD2 for D (5 bases). From germline, CDR1 is SGHRS and CDR2 YFSETQ. V dropped 0 bases and J dropped 0 bases, with 7 bases sitting between them. The CDR3 length is 15 residues. The CDR3: CASSLDGNSYNEQFF. The CDR3 DNA is TGCGCCAGCAGCTTGGACGGGAACTCCTACAATGAGCAGTTCTTC.

The CDR3 loop is CASSFVGGGGYEQYF. The CDR3 coding sequence is TGTGCCAGCAGTTTCGTCGGGGGAGGTGGGTACGAGCAGTACTTC. This sequence joins TRBV6-6 and TRBJ2-7, with D possibly being TRBD2 (6 bases). The germline V and J ends were trimmed by 4 bases and 4 bases, with 17 bases remaining between them. This CDR3 has 15 residues. The germline V gene encodes CDR1 MNHNY and CDR2 SVGAGI (reference sequence).

This chain links TRBV27 with TRBJ1-4, with a possible D match to TRBD1 (5 bases). This CDR3 is 14 amino acids long. Trimming shortened V by 5 bases and J by 6 bases, and 13 bases separated the two germline ends. The germline V gene has CDR1 MNHEY and CDR2 SMNVEV (reference sequence). This chain's CDR3 is CASSTYGGYEKLFF. DNA of the CDR3: TGTGCCAGCAGTACTTATGGGGGATATGAAAAACTGTTTTTT.